Each of the 8 T cell receptor beta chains below was sequenced from the same sample in a study of identical twins. TCRdb reprocessed the 5' RACE reads via MiXCR and lists one record per CDR3 protein. This table has approximately 1.8 million distinct CDR3 sequences, less than 35% appearing once. Sequences were obtained from cord blood. These TCRs come from a newborn girl in good health.

This chain links TRBV5-1 with TRBJ2-2; D gene ambiguous. This CDR3 is 15 amino acids long. CDR1 is SGHRS, CDR2 YFSETQ, per germline. V lost 1 base to trimming and J lost 3 bases, with 10 bases between them. CDR3 in amino acids: CASSLRLSHTGELFF. In DNA, the CDR3 is TGCGCCAGCAGCTTGCGGCTATCCCACACCGGGGAGCTGTTTTTT.

As regards this clonotype: Relative to the germline gene, one junction end is altered; a read error may explain this. The CDR3 spells CASSLDLWGVLRYNSPPHF. CDR3 bases: TGTGCCAGCAGCTTAGATCTATGGGGGGTATTGCGATATAATTCACCCCCCCACTTT. This sequence joins TRBV11-2 and TRBJ1-6; the D gene is possibly TRBD1 (5 bases). CDR3 length equals 19 residues. Germline CDR1 is SGHAT and CDR2 is FQNNGV. Supplemented by reference TRBV11-2 and TRBJ1-6, the full variable domain reads EAGVAQSPRYKIIEKRQSVAFWCNPISGHATLYWYQQILGQGPKLLIQFQNNGVVDDSQLPKDRFSAERLKGVDSTLKIQPAKLEDSAVYLCASSLDLWGVLRYNSPPHFGNGTRLTVT.

The V and J genes are TRBV3-1 and TRBJ2-5; 11 bases align to TRBD2. The germline CDR1 and CDR2 sequences are LGHDT and YNNKEL (reference sequence). The CDR3 contains 16 residues. The V gene end was trimmed by 0 bases and the J gene end by 11 bases; junction bases not matched to a gene: 11. CDR3 bases: TGTGCCAGCAGCCAAGAAAAACTAGCGGGAGTCGCTGAGCAGTACTTC. Protein: CASSQEKLAGVAEQYF.

The V and J genes are TRBV20-1 and TRBJ1-5; possible D gene TRBD1, 6 bases. The germline gives CDR1 DFQATT, CDR2 SNEGSKA (reference sequence). The CDR3 has 14 residues. Trimming cost V 6 bases and J 5 bases, with 17 bases left between them. The CDR3 region is CSALQGGRDQPQHF. As DNA, the CDR3 is TGCAGTGCGTTACAGGGAGGGCGGGATCAGCCCCAGCATTTT.

This clonotype showed up just a few times. The chain recombines TRBV19 with TRBJ2-4, with 11 positions matching TRBD2. The CDR3 runs to 15 residues. V shed 3 bases and J 5 bases; nucleotides not matched to a gene: 3. Germline values: CDR1 LNHDA, CDR2 SQIVND (reference sequence). The CDR3 nucleotides read TGTGCCAGTAGTATTCAGGGACTAGCGGAAAACATTCAGTACTTC. This codes for CASSIQGLAENIQYF.

The rearrangement joins TRBV20-1 to TRBJ1-6; TRBD1 matches 7 bases. CDR3 length: 14 residues. CDR1 DFQATT and CDR2 SNEGSKA come from the germline V gene (reference sequence). J lost 9 bases, V lost 1 base, and 6 bases had no gene match. CDR3 sequence: CSARAGTAGSPLHF. The CDR3 coding sequence is TGCAGTGCTAGAGCCGGGACAGCTGGTTCACCCCTCCACTTT.

Many counts were recorded for this clonotype. The rearrangement joins TRBV7-2 to TRBJ2-3; 12 bases fit TRBD2. CDR1 and CDR2 from the germline V gene are SGHTA and FQGNSA. Trimming removed 0 bases from V and 4 bases from J; junction bases left unmatched: 2. The CDR3 is 16 residues long. CDR3 in DNA: TGTGCCAGCAGCTTAGCGCCTAGCGGGGGGGCAGATACGCAGTATTTT. Amino acid sequence: CASSLAPSGGADTQYF.

This clonotype was recorded many times. V is TRBV29-1 and J is TRBJ2-4; D not resolved. V lost 4 bases and J 8 bases, leaving 15 bases between the germline ends. The germline CDR1 and CDR2 sequences are SQVTM and ANQGSEA. The CDR3 contains 13 residues. CDR3 DNA: TGCAGCGTTGTGGGCTTCTCTGGGGACATTCAGTACTTC. It yields the protein CSVVGFSGDIQYF.